Shown below are 20 T cell receptor beta chains from a single sample sequenced in a study of blood T cell repertoires in COVID-19. Libraries were prepared by immunoSEQ multiplex PCR; TCRdb keeps only in-frame clonotypes and omits some of them. The sample lists roughly 56,000 clones, 80% to 95% occurring once. The sequenced sample consisted of peripheral blood. These receptors all come from a man between 50 and 59 years old with active COVID-19.

The V call is TRBV5-8, the J call TRBJ2-1, with D possibly matching TRBD2 (6 bases). Trimming left V 10 bases short and J 0 bases short, with 8 bases between. Germline CDR1 is SGHTS and CDR2 is YDEGEE. The CDR3 runs to 12 residues. The CDR3 sequence is CAQTSSYNEQFF. For the CDR3, the DNA is TGTGCCCAGACTAGCTCCTACAATGAGCAGTTCTTC. Full variable domain (remainder filled in from reference TRBV5-8 and TRBJ2-1): EAGVTQSPTHLIKTRGQQATLRCSPISGHTSVYWYQQALGLGLQFLLWYDEGEERNRGNFPPRFSGRQFPNYSSELNVNALELEDSALYLCAQTSSYNEQFFGPGTRLTVL.

This chain joins TRBV18 and TRBJ2-3, with D tentatively TRBD2 (6 bases). This CDR3 spans 16 amino acids. Germline assignment: CDR1 KGHSH and CDR2 LQKENI. Trimming left V 2 bases short and J 2 bases short, with 14 bases between. The CDR3 spells CASSPGAAGTTDTQYF. CDR3 bases: TGTGCCAGCTCACCAGGGGCAGCGGGCACCACAGATACGCAGTATTTT.

This clone appeared once. J is TRBJ1-1 and V is TRBV11-1; D remains unclear. The CDR3 totals 14 residues. Germline V gives CDR1 SGHAT, CDR2 FQDESV (reference sequence). V was pared by 5 bases and J by 0 bases, with 10 bases between. The DNA of the CDR3 is TGTGCCAGCAGCCGCGGGCCCATGAACACTGAAGCTTTCTTT. This sequence encodes CASSRGPMNTEAFF. The full variable domain, in which reference TRBV11-1 and TRBJ1-1 provide the parts outside the CDR3, is EAEVAQSPRYKITEKSQAVAFWCDPISGHATLYWYRQILGQGPELLVQFQDESVVDDSQLPKDRFSAERLKGVDSTLKIQPAELGDSAMYLCASSRGPMNTEAFFGQGTRLTVV.

The rearrangement uses TRBV6-5 and TRBJ1-2, with D perhaps TRBD1 (5 bases). This CDR3 is built from 13 residues. Germline-derived CDR1 and CDR2 are MNHEY and SVGAGI. Between the trimmed V and J ends, which lost 6 bases and 5 bases, there was a span of 13 bases. The CDR3 loop reads CASRPAGGYGYTF. CDR3 in DNA: TGTGCCAGCAGGCCCGCCGGGGGGTATGGCTACACCTTC.

The chain carries TRBV29-1 and TRBJ2-5, with a possible D match to TRBD2 (5 bases). Trimming removed 8 bases from V and 6 bases from J, with 13 bases in between. Germline values: CDR1 SQVTM, CDR2 ANQGSEA. The CDR3 is made up of 11 amino acids. The CDR3 nucleotides read TGCAGCACCCGGGAAGGGCAGACCCAGTACTTC. It encodes CSTREGQTQYF.

In this sample, this clone turned up once. The chain couples TRBV6-6 to TRBJ2-7, with D possibly matching TRBD1 (5 bases). Per germline, CDR1 MNHNY and CDR2 SVGAGI (reference sequence). Trimming shortened V by 0 bases and J by 6 bases, and 9 bases separated the two germline ends. The CDR3 is 13 amino acids. CDR3 bases: TGTGCCAGCAGTTACTCAGGGGAAGGCGAGCAGTACTTC. Translating it yields CASSYSGEGEQYF.

The chain links TRBV2 to TRBJ1-3, with unresolved D. CDR1 and CDR2 from the germline V gene are SNHLY and FYNNEI. Deletions cut 2 bases from V and 4 bases from J, with 12 bases between. This CDR3 spans 15 amino acids. This CDR3 is CASSESRSRGNTIYF. The CDR3 DNA is TGTGCCAGCAGTGAAAGCAGGTCCCGAGGAAACACCATATATTTT.

This chain connects TRBV11-3 to TRBJ2-1, with TRBD1 as a possible D gene (6 bases). The CDR3 loop spans 14 amino acids. Germline-derived CDR1 and CDR2 are SGHNT and YENEEA. V dropped 5 bases and J dropped 7 bases, with 15 bases sitting between them. The CDR3 coding sequence is TGTGCCAGCAGCCTTACAGGGAAACGGAATGAGCAGTTCTTC. It is translated as CASSLTGKRNEQFF.

The rearrangement uses TRBV4-1 and TRBJ1-2; D might be TRBD1 (5 bases). Trimming stripped 0 bases from V and 9 bases from J, with 14 bases between. The CDR3 consists of 14 residues. Germline V gene lookup returns CDR1 MGHRA and CDR2 YSYEKL. CDR3 residues: CASSQDLQGLRYTF. CDR3 nucleotides: TGCGCCAGCAGCCAAGATCTCCAGGGTTTGCGCTACACCTTC.

The genes are TRBV18 and TRBJ2-7; 10 nucleotides match TRBD2. Germline assignment: CDR1 KGHSH and CDR2 LQKENI. V lost 4 bases, J lost 0 bases, and 6 bases stayed unmatched. The CDR3 totals 16 residues. This chain's CDR3 is CASSLTSGLSSYEQYF. CDR3 DNA sequence: TGTGCCAGCTCACTGACTAGCGGGTTAAGCTCCTACGAGCAGTACTTC.

V usage is TRBV7-8 and J usage is TRBJ1-2, with D possibly matching TRBD1 (5 bases). The germline V gene has CDR1 SGHVS and CDR2 FQNEAQ. The CDR3 is 13 amino acids. Trimming shortened V by 5 bases and J by 8 bases, and 15 bases separated the two germline ends. The CDR3 loop reads CASSGGLNEGYTF. CDR3 nucleotides: TGTGCCAGCAGCGGGGGGTTGAACGAGGGCTACACCTTC.

The genes are TRBV13 and TRBJ2-2; 7 bases line up with TRBD1. V was pared by 5 bases and J by 5 bases, with 5 bases of the junction left unmatched. The CDR3 sequence is 14 residues long. From germline, CDR1 is PRHDT and CDR2 FYEKMQ (reference sequence). CDR3 sequence: CASSPTGRTGELFF. CDR3 sequence (DNA): TGTGCCAGCAGCCCGACAGGGAGAACCGGGGAGCTGTTTTTT.

The chain recombines TRBV10-3 with TRBJ1-3; 11 bases match TRBD1. This CDR3 is 16 amino acids long. The ends lost 6 bases at V and 4 bases at J; junction bases unmatched: 8. Per germline, CDR1 ENHRY and CDR2 SYGVKD. CDR3 amino acids: CAIRPGQGAEGNTIYF. In DNA form, the CDR3 reads TGTGCCATCAGACCTGGACAGGGGGCAGAAGGAAACACCATATATTTT.

This chain connects TRBV6-6 to TRBJ1-1; D might be TRBD1 (6 bases). The CDR3 runs 14 residues. Trimming took off 2 bases at V and 3 bases at J, with 10 bases between the two ends. Germline loops: CDR1 MNHNY, CDR2 SVGAGI (reference sequence). For the CDR3, the DNA is TGTGCCAGCAGTTACCAAACAGGGTACACTGAAGCTTTCTTT. Translation gives CASSYQTGYTEAFF.

CDR3 residues: CASGGLTGELFF. CDR3 sequence (DNA): TGTGCCAGCGGAGGGTTGACCGGGGAGCTGTTTTTT. V usage is TRBV2 and J usage is TRBJ2-2; possibly TRBD2 for D (6 bases). V was clipped by 8 bases and J by 5 bases, with 9 bases between them. The CDR3 spans 12 residues. The germline V gene has CDR1 SNHLY and CDR2 FYNNEI.

V is TRBV15 and J is TRBJ1-1, with D uncertain. This CDR3 has 14 amino acids. Trimming pared 1 base from V and 4 bases from J, leaving 10 bases between. The germline V gene has CDR1 LNHNV and CDR2 YYDKDF (reference sequence). CDR3 in amino acids: CATSRVEGGTEAFF. In nucleotides, the CDR3 is TGTGCCACCAGCAGAGTTGAGGGAGGCACTGAAGCTTTCTTT.

CDR3 in amino acids: CASSPLASGSTDTQYF. CDR3 nucleotide sequence: TGTGCCAGCAGCCCGCTGGCTAGCGGTAGCACAGATACGCAGTATTTT. The chain carries TRBV28 and TRBJ2-3, with 7 bases lining up with TRBD2. In germline, CDR1 is MDHEN, CDR2 SYDVKM. V lost 6 bases, J lost 0 bases, and 9 bases stayed unmatched. The CDR3 spans 16 residues.

This clone was counted once. The chain joins TRBV24-1 to TRBJ2-3; no firm D call. The germline V gene has CDR1 KGHDR and CDR2 SFDVKD. The CDR3 is 14 amino acids. Trimming stripped 1 base from V and 6 bases from J, with 10 bases between. DNA of the CDR3: TGTGCCACCAGTGATTTCAACTCGGTGGATACGCAGTATTTT. Its protein product is CATSDFNSVDTQYF.

The chain has TRBV9 and TRBJ2-3; a weak D match, TRBD2 (6 bases). The CDR3 is 15 residues long. V dropped 2 bases and J dropped 4 bases, with 14 bases sitting between them. The V gene's germline CDR1 is SGDLS and CDR2 YYNGEE. The CDR3 here is CASSVYSGQADTQYF. The CDR3 nucleotides are TGTGCCAGCAGCGTGTATAGCGGTCAGGCAGATACGCAGTATTTT.

The chain joins TRBV18 to TRBJ2-7, with 10 bases lining up with TRBD1. The J segment lost 2 bases and the V segment lost 6 bases, leaving 10 bases of the junction unmatched. This CDR3 is built from 16 residues. Germline V lookup: CDR1 KGHSH, CDR2 LQKENI. The CDR3 region has the DNA TGTGCCAGCTCCGTACTGTCCGGGACAGGGGCCTACGAGCAGTACTTC. It specifies CASSVLSGTGAYEQYF.